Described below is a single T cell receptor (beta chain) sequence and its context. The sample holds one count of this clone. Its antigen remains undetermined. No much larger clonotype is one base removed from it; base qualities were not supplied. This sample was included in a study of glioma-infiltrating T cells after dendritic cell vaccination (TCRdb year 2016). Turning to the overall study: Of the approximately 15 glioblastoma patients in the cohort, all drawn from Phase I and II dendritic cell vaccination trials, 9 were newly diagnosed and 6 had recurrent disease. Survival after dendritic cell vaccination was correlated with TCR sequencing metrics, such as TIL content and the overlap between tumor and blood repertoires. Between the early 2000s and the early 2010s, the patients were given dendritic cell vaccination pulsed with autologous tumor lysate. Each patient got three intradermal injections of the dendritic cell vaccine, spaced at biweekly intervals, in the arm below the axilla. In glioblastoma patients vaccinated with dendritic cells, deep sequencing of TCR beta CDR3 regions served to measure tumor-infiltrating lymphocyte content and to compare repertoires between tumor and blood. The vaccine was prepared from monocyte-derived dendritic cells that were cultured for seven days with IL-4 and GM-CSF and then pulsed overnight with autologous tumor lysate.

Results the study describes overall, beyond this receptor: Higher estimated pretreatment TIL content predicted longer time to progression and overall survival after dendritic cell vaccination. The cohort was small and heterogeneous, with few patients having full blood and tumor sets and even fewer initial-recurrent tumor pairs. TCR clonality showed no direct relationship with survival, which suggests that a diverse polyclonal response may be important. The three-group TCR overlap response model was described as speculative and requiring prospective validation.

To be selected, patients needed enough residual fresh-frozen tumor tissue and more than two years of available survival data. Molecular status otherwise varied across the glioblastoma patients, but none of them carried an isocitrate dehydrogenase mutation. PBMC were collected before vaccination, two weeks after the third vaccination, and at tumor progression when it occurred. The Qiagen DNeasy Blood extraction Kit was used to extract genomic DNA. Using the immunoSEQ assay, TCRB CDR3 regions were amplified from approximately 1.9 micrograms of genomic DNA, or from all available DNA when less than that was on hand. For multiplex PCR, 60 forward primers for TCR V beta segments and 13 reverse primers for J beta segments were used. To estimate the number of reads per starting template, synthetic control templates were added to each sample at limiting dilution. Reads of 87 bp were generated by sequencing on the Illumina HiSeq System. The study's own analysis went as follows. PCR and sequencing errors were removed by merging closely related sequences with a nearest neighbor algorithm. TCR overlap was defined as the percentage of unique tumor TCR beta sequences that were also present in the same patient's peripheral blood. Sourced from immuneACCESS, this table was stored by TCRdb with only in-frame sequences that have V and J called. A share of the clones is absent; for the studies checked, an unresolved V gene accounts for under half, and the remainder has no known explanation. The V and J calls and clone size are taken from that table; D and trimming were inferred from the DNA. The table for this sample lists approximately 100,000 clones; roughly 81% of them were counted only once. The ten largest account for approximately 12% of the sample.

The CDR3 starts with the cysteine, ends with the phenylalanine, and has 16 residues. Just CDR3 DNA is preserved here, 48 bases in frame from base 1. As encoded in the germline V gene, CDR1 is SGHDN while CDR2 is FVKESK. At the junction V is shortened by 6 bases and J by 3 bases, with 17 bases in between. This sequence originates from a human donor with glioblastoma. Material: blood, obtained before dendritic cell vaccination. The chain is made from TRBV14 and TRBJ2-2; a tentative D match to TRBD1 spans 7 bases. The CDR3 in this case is CASSLWTGGDTGELFF. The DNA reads TGTGCCAGCAGTCTTTGGACAGGCGGGGACACCGGGGAGCTGTTTTTT. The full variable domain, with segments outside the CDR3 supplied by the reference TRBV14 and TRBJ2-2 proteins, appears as EAGVTQFPSHSVIEKGQTVTLRCDPISGHDNLYWYRRVMGKEIKFLLHFVKESKQDESGMPNNRFLAERTGGTYSTLKVQPAELEDSGVYFCASSLWTGGDTGELFFGEGSRLTVL.